This entry features one TCR beta chain sequence. Which antigen it targets is not known. The input lacks base qualities; no much larger clone sits a single base away. The cohort comprised 670 or so healthy bone marrow donors. All cohort members were sampled while nominally healthy, although unrecorded immune exposures were likely present. The donor tested CMV seropositive, placing the donor among the 290 or so seropositive members of the cohort. A peripheral blood sample was provided by each donor, and peripheral blood mononuclear cells were used for TCR beta sequencing. Genomic DNA extraction from the blood cell samples was performed with the Qiagen DNeasy Blood Extraction Kit. Library preparation used the immunoSEQ multiplex PCR assay. For the multiplex PCR, a mixture combining 60 forward primers for TCR Vbeta segments and 13 reverse primers for TCR Jbeta segments was used. A multiplex PCR assay on genomic DNA amplified the CDR3 region of rearranged TCR beta genes. The Illumina HiSeq System was used to sequence the amplified TCR beta libraries as 87-base-pair reads. In the authors' own workflow: A later analysis counted approximately 84 million unique TCR beta chains across the 690 or so repertoires, and roughly 11 million of these chains were shared by at least two donors. A nearest-neighbor algorithm error-corrected the raw reads and collapsed the reads into unique sequences, merging closely related sequences to remove PCR and sequencing errors. To assign V, D and J gene segments, CDR3 sequences were aligned to IMGT reference sequences. For a sequence to be retained, a match of at least six nucleotides to both a V gene segment and a J gene segment was required. A rearrangement counted as productive if the CDR3 had no stop codons and remained in frame with V and J, and every other rearrangement counted as non-productive. CDR3 was defined according to IMGT convention as the region running from the second conserved V-encoded cysteine to the conserved J-encoded phenylalanine. Sequences without an unambiguous match to a single V gene segment were excluded from the earlier analysis of several hundred of the donors. In an earlier analysis of about 590 of the donors, a V segment was called functional when productive rearrangements were above 56.7%, and segregating when the standard deviation between donors exceeded 5%. A statistical classification framework was built for diagnosing cytomegalovirus status from the catalog of TCR beta chain sequences. A later analysis assigned V and J genes by comparing TCR nucleotide sequences with IMGT/GENE-DB human TR gene sequences. In a later analysis, CDR3 sequences and most-parsimonious VDJ recombination scenarios were assigned using the TCRdist pipeline. In a later analysis, every TCR beta chain was defined by the combination of its CDR3 amino acid sequence and its V-gene family, and reads without a unique V-gene family were dropped. To address suspected cross-contamination and a sequencing artifact, a later analysis removed roughly 640 highly shared, low-generation-probability nucleotide sequences. A later analysis calculated a clonal expansion index for each public chain from normalized within-repertoire ranks of inferred template counts. In a later analysis, generation probabilities were computed using a VDJ recombination model fitted to out-of-frame rearrangements, and the results were checked against IGoR. In a later analysis, hypergeometric tests were used to score TCR-TCR, TCR-HLA and TCR-CMV co-occurrence, with a repertoire-size bias correction applied to TCR pairs. To estimate false discovery rates, a later analysis permuted the HLA or CMV assignments 20 times. A later analysis grouped co-occurring TCRs with DBSCAN, adding TCRdist sequence similarity when clustering within HLA-allele-positive subsets. For co-occurrence clustering, repertoires with fewer than 30,000 or more than 120,000 public chains were excluded, along with four or five repertoires with anomalous nucleotide sharing. TCRdb's version of the immuneACCESS table is confined to in-frame rearrangements and falls short of the full clone set. An unresolved V gene accounts for under half of the shortfall where checked; the remainder is of unknown origin. That table gives V, J and clone size, and the DNA gave D and trimming. Present in this sample are fewer than 200,000 clones, approximately 75% of which were seen just once. Clones ranked in the top ten supply around 3.4% of the sample.

The CDR3 sequence holds 18 residues, the cysteine and phenylalanine included. CDR3 DNA is the only sequence kept; it has 54 bases, read in frame from the first base. V and J are trimmed by 0 bases and 1 base, and the gene matches miss 4 bases of the junction. Looking up the germline V gene yields CDR1 MGHRA and CDR2 YSYEKL. The data originate from a study of cytomegalovirus exposure and HLA in healthy donors (dated by TCRdb to the late 2010s). About the study as a whole: An earlier analysis of more than 550 of the donors reported over 250 Gb of sequence data and around 120 million unique TCR beta sequences obtained from 150 million to 200 million T cells. An early release that covered about 600 HLA-typed donors contained approximately 300 gigabases of sequencing data and 75 million to 100 million unique TCR sequences. Of the 300 to 400 genotyped donors, approximately 83% fell in the genetic ancestry cluster associated with self-reported Caucasian donors. The study aimed to test whether cataloging public T cell receptors could reveal signatures of past pathogen exposure. The study used immunosequencing to profile the T cell repertoires of some 600 subjects and linked those repertoires to cytomegalovirus serostatus. Along with the roughly 710-subject first cohort, a separate validation cohort of roughly 110 different subjects was used. To predict cytomegalovirus infection status, the study brought together high-throughput TCR immunosequencing, statistical association of individual TCRs with disease status, and machine learning. A later analysis re-examined previously published TCR beta repertoires from roughly 720 donors and added high-resolution HLA genotyping to investigate patterns of TCR occurrence. Rather than using new phenotypic data, the later analysis identified candidate immune exposures from TCR beta sequences and from how often those sequences occurred across donors. To decide whether each TCR beta V gene segment behaved as functional or pseudogenic, an earlier analysis of some 540 of the donors relied on high-throughput TCR beta sequencing. Alongside the repertoire data, information on donor age, sex, ethnicity and CMV serostatus was compiled. Genome-wide SNP genotypes for about three fifths of the roughly 700 donors were used in a later genetic analysis, which treated that subset as a discovery cohort. Every repertoire in the discovery cohort had been generated on one and the same sequencing platform. HLA typing covered class I and class II loci at four-digit resolution. Typing coverage varied by locus: about 620-640 donors for A, B, C, DRB1 and DQB1; approximately 520 for DQA1; approximately 610 for DPA1; approximately 490 for DPB1. Four to six DR-DQ haplotypes were handled as single units for association and clustering, since linkage in the cohort was strong. Across some 400 genotyped donors of the cohort, an average of roughly 250,000 unique TCR beta nucleotide sequences per donor were sequenced, and 15% to 20% of those sequences were non-productive.

Beyond this particular receptor, the publication reports: In a later genetic analysis, a missense DCLRE1C variant was associated with V-gene and J-gene trimming of TCR beta chains, and the association was replicated in an independent cohort. The authors suggested that the approach could potentially be extended to other disease states and immunological phenotypes. At a false discovery rate of 0.05, a later analysis linked 15,000 to 20,000 TCR beta sequences to specific HLA alleles. Presence/absence analyses assumed roughly uniform sequencing depth across donors, an assumption that may not hold. For the cohort, immune exposure information was limited to CMV serostatus. In a later analysis, HLA-associated TCR beta chains were found to be more clonally expanded and to have lower generation probabilities than equally common non-associated chains. When HLA alleles, especially DR and DQ, strongly co-occurred, TCR associations were difficult to assign to individual alleles. Linkage disequilibrium might explain the correlated functional status among segregating V segments, but an unknown experimental factor could not be ruled out. In an earlier analysis of about 540 of the donors, most TCR beta V segments were observed in productive rearrangements about 90% or about 30% of the time, broadly matching IMGT annotations. Because counts were too low, some 17 rarely observed V segments, including chromosome 9 orphons, were left out of the earlier analysis of about 620 of the donors. Because the 87-base-pair reads could not distinguish some IMGT-functional V segments, including TRBV6-2 and TRBV6-3, those segments were excluded. A group of highly shared sequence variants was considered likely to be a technical artifact of the sequencing pipeline. According to a later analysis, most CMV-associated TCR beta chains appeared to be HLA-restricted, and the HLA associations seemed to be driven largely by CMV exposure. The cohort was sequenced for TCR beta chains only, and without alpha or paired-chain data the features that could be detected were limited. The study gave a list of 150 to 200 TCR beta chains associated with cytomegalovirus. Compared with the approximately 600-donor mean, donors in an Asian-associated ancestry cluster had fewer N-insertions in productive TCRs, according to a later genetic analysis. A further reported finding was that TCR beta sequences accurately predicted the HLA-A and HLA-B alleles for most subjects in the first cohort. Because HLA typing was unavailable for some donors at each locus, only the typed subset was used in association tests. In a later analysis, the rate of TCR association differed among HLA loci, with DRB1 alleles having the most associated TCRs and HLA-C alleles having the fewest. Three of the identified cytomegalovirus-associated TCR beta chains were confirmed in vitro to be specific for cytomegalovirus antigens. The classifier was reported to diagnose cytomegalovirus status with high specificity and sensitivity in both the original cohort and the validation cohort. According to a later analysis, parvovirus B19, influenza, CMV and Epstein-Barr virus appeared linked to several top co-occurrence clusters. Across donors, most TCR sequences were observed very rarely, whereas some public TCRs were present in many individuals.

Sequencing was performed on PBMCs. The sequence joins TRBV4-1 to TRBJ2-5, and TRBD2 matches 14 of the central bases. This clonotype was obtained from a man aged 25 to 40 in good health and CMV-seropositive. DNA sequence: TGCGCCAGCAGCCAAGATGGACTAGCGGGGGGTCGCCAAGAGACCCAGTACTTC. Its product reads: CASSQDGLAGGRQETQYF.